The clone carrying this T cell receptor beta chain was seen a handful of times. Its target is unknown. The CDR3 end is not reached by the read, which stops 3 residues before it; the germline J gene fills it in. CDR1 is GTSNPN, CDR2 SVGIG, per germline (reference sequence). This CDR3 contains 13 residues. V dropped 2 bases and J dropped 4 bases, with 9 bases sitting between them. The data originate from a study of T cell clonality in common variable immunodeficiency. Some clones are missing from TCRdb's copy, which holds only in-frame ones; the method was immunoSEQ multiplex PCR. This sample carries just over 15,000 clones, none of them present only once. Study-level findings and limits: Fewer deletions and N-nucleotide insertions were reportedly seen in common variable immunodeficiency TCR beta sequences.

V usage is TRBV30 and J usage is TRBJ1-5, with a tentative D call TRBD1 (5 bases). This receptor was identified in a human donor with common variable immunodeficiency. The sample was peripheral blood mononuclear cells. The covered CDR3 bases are TGTGCCTGGAGTCTTAGGGGAAATCAGCCC. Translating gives CAWSLRGNQP. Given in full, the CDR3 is CAWSLRGNQPQHF.